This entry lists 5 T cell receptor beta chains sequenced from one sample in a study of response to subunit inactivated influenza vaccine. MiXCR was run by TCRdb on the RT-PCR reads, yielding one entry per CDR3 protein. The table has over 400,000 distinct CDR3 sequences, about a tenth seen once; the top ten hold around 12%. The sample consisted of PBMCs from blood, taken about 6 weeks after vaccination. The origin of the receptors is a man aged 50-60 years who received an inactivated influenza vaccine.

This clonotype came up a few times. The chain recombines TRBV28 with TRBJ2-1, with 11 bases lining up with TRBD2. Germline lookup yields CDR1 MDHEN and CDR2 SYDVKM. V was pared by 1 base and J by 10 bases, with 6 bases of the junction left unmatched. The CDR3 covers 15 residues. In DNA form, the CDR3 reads TGTGCCAGCAGTTTATCCGTAGCGGGGGGGGGCGAGCAGTTCTTC. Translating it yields CASSLSVAGGGEQFF.

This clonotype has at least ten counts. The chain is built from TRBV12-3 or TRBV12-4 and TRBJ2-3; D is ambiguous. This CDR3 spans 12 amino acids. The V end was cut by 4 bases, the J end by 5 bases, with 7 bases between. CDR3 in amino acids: CASSSTVDTQYF. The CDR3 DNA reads TGTGCCAGCAGTTCAACTGTAGATACGCAGTATTTT.

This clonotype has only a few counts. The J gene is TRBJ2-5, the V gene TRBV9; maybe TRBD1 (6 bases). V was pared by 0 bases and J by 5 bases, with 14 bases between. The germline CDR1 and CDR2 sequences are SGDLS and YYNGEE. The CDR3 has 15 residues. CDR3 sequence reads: CASSVAAGVGETQYF. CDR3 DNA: TGTGCCAGCAGCGTAGCGGCAGGGGTGGGTGAGACCCAGTACTTC.

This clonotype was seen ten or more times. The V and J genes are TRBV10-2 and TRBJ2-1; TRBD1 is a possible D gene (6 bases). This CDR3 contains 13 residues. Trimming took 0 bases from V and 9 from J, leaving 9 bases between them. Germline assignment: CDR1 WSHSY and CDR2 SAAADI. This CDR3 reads CASSESGAGEQFF. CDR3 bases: TGCGCCAGCAGTGAGTCGGGGGCCGGTGAGCAGTTCTTC.

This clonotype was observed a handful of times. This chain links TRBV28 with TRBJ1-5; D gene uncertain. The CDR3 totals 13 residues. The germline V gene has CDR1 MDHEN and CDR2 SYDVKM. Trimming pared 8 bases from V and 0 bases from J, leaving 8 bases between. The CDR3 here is CASGLYSNQPQHF. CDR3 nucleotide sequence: TGTGCCAGCGGGCTATATAGCAATCAGCCCCAGCATTTT.